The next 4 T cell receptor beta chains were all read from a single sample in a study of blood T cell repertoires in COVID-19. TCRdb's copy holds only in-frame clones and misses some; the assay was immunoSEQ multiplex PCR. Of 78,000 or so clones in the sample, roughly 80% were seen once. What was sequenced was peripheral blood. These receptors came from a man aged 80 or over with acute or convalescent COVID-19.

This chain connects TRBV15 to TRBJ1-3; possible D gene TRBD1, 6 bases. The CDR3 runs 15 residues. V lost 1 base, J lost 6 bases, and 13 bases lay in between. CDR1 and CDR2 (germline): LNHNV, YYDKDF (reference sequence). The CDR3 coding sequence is TGTGCCACCAGCAGAGTGGAAACAGGGAAAAACACCATATATTTT. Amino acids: CATSRVETGKNTIYF.

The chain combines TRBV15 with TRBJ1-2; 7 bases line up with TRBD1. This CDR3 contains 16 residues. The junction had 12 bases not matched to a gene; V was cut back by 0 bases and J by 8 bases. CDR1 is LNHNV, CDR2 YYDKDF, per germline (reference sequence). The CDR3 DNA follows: TGTGCCACCAGCAGAGATCAGGAGGGTACAGGGGTCGGCTACACCTTC. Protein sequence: CATSRDQEGTGVGYTF.

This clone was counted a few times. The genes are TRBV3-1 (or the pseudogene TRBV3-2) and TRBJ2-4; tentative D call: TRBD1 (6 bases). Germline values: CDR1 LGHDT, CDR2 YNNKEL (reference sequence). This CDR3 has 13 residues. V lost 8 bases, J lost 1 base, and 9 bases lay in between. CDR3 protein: CASSQGAKNIQYF. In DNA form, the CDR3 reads TGTGCCAGCTCTCAGGGGGCCAAAAACATTCAGTACTTC.

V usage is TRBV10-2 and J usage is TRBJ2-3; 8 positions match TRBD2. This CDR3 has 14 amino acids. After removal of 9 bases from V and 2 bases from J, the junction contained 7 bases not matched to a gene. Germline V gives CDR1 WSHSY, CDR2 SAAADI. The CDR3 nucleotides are TGCGCCAGTCGGGAGCGGGGGAACACAGATACGCAGTATTTT. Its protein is CASRERGNTDTQYF.